The 30 T cell receptor beta chains presented below share a single source sample, sequenced in a study of human T cells and chemical hapten exposure. Time point in this sample: pre-sensitization, week 0. Treatment given: therapeutic diphenylcyclopropenone sensitization with weekly scalp DPC. A single record per CDR3 protein comes from TCRdb applying MiXCR to the RACE reads. The sample yields tens of thousands of distinct CDR3 sequences, around an eighth seen once. Source: whole blood, taken in connection with sensitization to the hapten diphenylcyclopropenone (DPC). All receptors derive from a woman aged 30 to 39 with alopecia areata. Some clones in this sample may be carry-over from other donors' samples.

The rearrangement links TRBV6-2 or TRBV6-3 to TRBJ2-7; TRBD1 might be the D (5 bases). CDR1 and CDR2 from the germline V gene are MNHEY and SVGEGT. The CDR3 length is 16 residues. Trimming cost V 0 bases and J 2 bases, with 14 bases left between them. The CDR3 here is CASSYSQSTATYEQYF. The CDR3 DNA is TGTGCCAGCAGTTACTCCCAATCGACAGCCACCTACGAGCAGTACTTC.

This clonotype was picked up many times. The chain links TRBV9 to TRBJ2-6; the match to TRBD2 covers 9 bases. The junction had 4 bases not matched to a gene; V was cut back by 4 bases and J by 2 bases. The germline gives CDR1 SGDLS, CDR2 YYNGEE. This CDR3 has 16 residues. CDR3 region: CASSPLAGAGANVLTF. In nucleotides, the CDR3 is TGTGCCAGCAGCCCATTAGCGGGAGCTGGGGCCAACGTCCTGACTTTC.

This clonotype has only a few counts. The chain recombines TRBV15 with TRBJ2-1; 11 nucleotides line up with TRBD2. The CDR3 totals 17 residues. With 0 bases clipped from V and 4 bases from J, the junction kept 5 bases outside the gene matches. Germline CDR1 reads LNHNV; CDR2 reads YYDKDF (reference sequence). CDR3 sequence reads: CATSRDFGLAGYNEQFF. In DNA form, the CDR3 reads TGTGCCACCAGCAGAGATTTTGGACTAGCGGGTTACAATGAGCAGTTCTTC.

This clonotype was counted ten times or more. The chain carries TRBV7-2 and TRBJ1-1; possibly TRBD1 for D (5 bases). The germline gives CDR1 SGHTA, CDR2 FQGNSA. Trimming left V 5 bases short and J 10 bases short, with 14 bases between. This CDR3 region has 12 residues. The CDR3 is CASSLGRDGAFF. CDR3 bases: TGTGCCAGCAGCCTAGGCAGGGACGGAGCTTTCTTT.

This clonotype has a count of ten or more. The genes are TRBV2 and TRBJ1-4; D might be TRBD1 (6 bases). CDR3 length equals 14 residues. Germline lookup yields CDR1 SNHLY and CDR2 FYNNEI. V was cut by 10 bases and J by 4 bases, with 16 bases left in between. This chain's CDR3 is CAINEGGLNEKLFF. The CDR3 coding sequence is TGTGCCATCAACGAGGGGGGACTTAATGAAAAACTGTTTTTT.

The chain carries TRBV29-1 and TRBJ2-6, with no clear D. The CDR3 has 12 residues. The germline V gene has CDR1 SQVTM and CDR2 ANQGSEA. The V and J ends lost 4 bases and 3 bases respectively, with 4 bases between them. CDR3 region: CSVVFGANVLTF. In DNA form, the CDR3 reads TGCAGCGTTGTCTTTGGGGCCAACGTCCTGACTTTC.

The V call is TRBV29-1, the J call TRBJ2-5; D remains ambiguous. The CDR3 length is 13 residues. Germline V lookup: CDR1 SQVTM, CDR2 ANQGSEA. Trimming removed 6 bases from V and 7 bases from J, with 18 bases in between. CDR3 amino acids: CSVRHDGKGTQYF. The CDR3, as DNA: TGCAGCGTCCGACATGACGGAAAAGGGACCCAGTACTTC.

This clonotype came up a few times. The V call is TRBV28, the J call TRBJ2-1; 11 bases match TRBD2. Germline V gene data show CDR1 as MDHEN and CDR2 as SYDVKM. The CDR3 has 20 residues. V trimming: 4 bases; J trimming: 0 bases; junction bases outside the gene matches: 14. CDR3 coding DNA: TGTGCCAGCAGTTCCCTTAAGACTAGCGGGATCTGGAGCTCCTACAATGAGCAGTTCTTC. Translation gives CASSSLKTSGIWSSYNEQFF.

This clonotype was found many times. This sequence joins TRBV10-3 and TRBJ1-5; TRBD1 aligns across 8 bases. The CDR3 length is 15 residues. Germline CDR1 ENHRY, CDR2 SYGVKD. Trimming cost V 0 bases and J 6 bases; bases outside gene matches: 4. The CDR3 region has the DNA TGTGCCATCAGTGAGTCCGGACAGGGCGGTCAGCCCCAGCATTTT. It specifies CAISESGQGGQPQHF.

The rearrangement links TRBV18 to TRBJ1-5; D ambiguous. The germline gives CDR1 KGHSH, CDR2 LQKENI. V gave up 11 bases and J gave up 9 bases, with 20 bases separating them. This CDR3 is built from 13 residues. CDR3 in DNA: TGTGCCGTCAGAAAGGAGCTTGATTCGCCCCAGCATTTT. It codes for CAVRKELDSPQHF. The variable domain in full, with the rest retrieved from reference TRBV18 and TRBJ1-5, is NAGVMQNPRHLVRRRGQEARLRCSPMKGHSHVYWYRQLPEEGLKFMVYLQKENIIDESGMPKERFSAEFPKEGPSILRIQQVVRGDSAAYFCAVRKELDSPQHFGDGTRLSIL.

This clonotype appeared a few times. V usage is TRBV28 and J usage is TRBJ2-1; TRBD2 aligns across 9 bases. Trimming at V came to 4 bases and at J to 8 bases, leaving 12 bases not matched to a gene. This CDR3 is 16 amino acids long. Germline V lookup: CDR1 MDHEN, CDR2 SYDVKM. CDR3 nucleotide sequence: TGTGCCAGCAGTTCTCTAGGCGGGAGGGCCAAGCATGAGCAGTTCTTC. Translated, it gives CASSSLGGRAKHEQFF. The whole variable domain, filled in from reference TRBV28 and TRBJ2-1, reads DVKVTQSSRYLVKRTGEKVFLECVQDMDHENMFWYRQDPGLGLRLIYFSYDVKMKEKGDIPEGYSVSREKKERFSLILESASTNQTSMYLCASSSLGGRAKHEQFFGPGTRLTVL.

This clonotype was found many times. The rearrangement links TRBV9 to TRBJ1-2; possible D gene TRBD1, 6 bases. The V gene's germline CDR1 is SGDLS and CDR2 YYNGEE. The germline V and J ends were trimmed by 2 bases and 5 bases, with 13 bases remaining between them. This CDR3 is 14 amino acids long. CDR3 loop: CASSVGDTGYGYTF. CDR3 sequence (DNA): TGTGCCAGCAGCGTGGGGGACACTGGTTATGGCTACACCTTC.

The V call is TRBV30, the J call TRBJ2-5; 7 bases line up with TRBD1. Germline CDR1 is GTSNPN and CDR2 is SVGIG (reference sequence). The CDR3 is 14 amino acids. J was trimmed by 5 bases and V by 3 bases; bases with no gene match: 9. CDR3 loop: CAWRKTGTHETQYF. DNA of the CDR3: TGTGCCTGGAGGAAGACAGGGACCCATGAGACCCAGTACTTC.

The genes are TRBV5-6 and TRBJ1-5, with TRBD1 matching 9 bases. Germline CDR1 and CDR2: SGHDT and YYEEEE. The CDR3 consists of 14 residues. Germline trimming cut 4 bases from V and 6 bases from J; bases unmatched to any gene: 5. CDR3 in DNA: TGTGCCAGCAGCATTACAGGGGGCGTTCAGCCCCAGCATTTT. It encodes CASSITGGVQPQHF.

This clonotype came up many times. The chain links TRBV25-1 to TRBJ1-2; no definite D call. Trimming removed 3 bases at V and 1 base at J, with 6 bases between. Germline V lookup: CDR1 MGHDK, CDR2 SYGVNS. This CDR3 region has 13 residues. CDR3: CASSEYSNYGYTF. The CDR3 bases are TGTGCCAGCAGTGAGTACAGTAACTATGGCTACACCTTC.

This chain connects TRBV7-9 to TRBJ2-7, with 9 bases identical to TRBD2. V lost 1 base, J lost 7 bases, and 8 bases stayed unmatched. Germline CDR1 is SEHNR and CDR2 is FQNEAQ (reference sequence). This CDR3 is 15 amino acids long. CDR3 nucleotides: TGTGCCAGCAGCTTAGGATTTAGCGGGAGCTCTGAGCAGTACTTC. Translation gives CASSLGFSGSSEQYF. Drawing the rest from reference TRBV7-9 and TRBJ2-7, the complete variable domain is DTGVSQNPRHKITKRGQNVTFRCDPISEHNRLYWYRQTLGQGPEFLTYFQNEAQLEKSRLLSDRFSAERPKGSFSTLEIQRTEQGDSAMYLCASSLGFSGSSEQYFGPGTRLTVT.

This clonotype came up a few times. The rearrangement joins TRBV5-1 to TRBJ2-1, with 7 nucleotides matching TRBD1. V gave up 0 bases and J gave up 3 bases; unmatched junction bases: 6. The CDR3 runs 16 residues. Germline CDR1 is SGHRS and CDR2 is YFSETQ. CDR3 DNA sequence: TGCGCCAGCAGCTTGGCCGGACAGGTCCTCTACAATGAGCAGTTCTTC. Translation: CASSLAGQVLYNEQFF.

Many counts were recorded for this clonotype. The chain carries TRBV7-3 and TRBJ1-2; D may be TRBD1 (5 bases). CDR1 and CDR2 (germline): SGHTA, FQGTGA. V was cut by 5 bases and J by 8 bases, with 15 bases left in between. The length of the CDR3 is 13 residues. The CDR3 bases are TGTGCCAGCAGCCCTAGGGCTGGGGCGGGCTACACCTTC. Its translation: CASSPRAGAGYTF.

The V call is TRBV6-6, the J call TRBJ2-1; possible D gene TRBD2, 6 bases. The V gene's germline CDR1 is MNHNY and CDR2 SVGAGI (reference sequence). Trimming took 8 bases from V and 2 from J, leaving 7 bases between them. The CDR3 consists of 12 residues. DNA of the CDR3: TGTGCCAGCGGGGGGACCTACAATGAGCAGTTCTTC. It specifies CASGGTYNEQFF.

This clonotype was seen repeatedly, ten times or more. The chain is built from TRBV20-1 and TRBJ2-6, with 10 positions matching TRBD1. The junction had 10 bases not matched to a gene; V was cut back by 6 bases and J by 2 bases. Germline CDR1 DFQATT, CDR2 SNEGSKA (reference sequence). CDR3 length: 17 amino acids. CDR3 residues: CSAVWGQGRPGANVLTF. The CDR3 DNA reads TGCAGTGCGGTGTGGGGACAGGGGAGACCTGGGGCCAACGTCCTGACTTTC.

This clonotype was seen a few times. CDR3 sequence: CASSLAGSNQPQHF. The CDR3 DNA reads TGTGCCAGCAGTTTAGCGGGTAGCAATCAGCCCCAGCATTTT. The rearrangement joins TRBV12-3 or TRBV12-4 to TRBJ1-5; D unresolved. The CDR3 is made up of 14 amino acids. V lost 0 bases, J lost 0 bases, and 3 bases lay in between.

This chain connects TRBV30 to TRBJ1-1; a possible D gene is TRBD1 (5 bases). CDR3 length: 13 residues. Germline V gives CDR1 GTSNPN, CDR2 SVGIG (reference sequence). The V end lost 0 bases, the J end lost 5 bases, and 10 bases lay between the germline ends. The CDR3 loop reads CAWSVSGKTEAFF. The CDR3 DNA sequence: TGTGCCTGGAGTGTGTCAGGGAAGACTGAAGCTTTCTTT.

The rearrangement joins TRBV20-1 to TRBJ2-5; TRBD2 aligns across 7 bases. The CDR3 consists of 12 residues. V lost 7 bases to trimming and J lost 2 bases; unmatched junction nucleotides: 4. Germline V gene sequence: CDR1 DFQATT, CDR2 SNEGSKA (reference sequence). DNA of the CDR3: TGCAGTGTAGTAGCGGGTCAAGAGACCCAGTACTTC. Protein product: CSVVAGQETQYF.

In its sample, this clonotype was seen many times. This chain links TRBV28 with TRBJ2-7, with 7 bases lining up with TRBD2. CDR3 length equals 14 residues. Germline CDR1 is MDHEN and CDR2 is SYDVKM. V was clipped by 4 bases and J by 6 bases; unmatched bases: 9. CDR3: CASSSAGVFPEQYF. The CDR3 DNA reads TGTGCCAGCAGTTCGGCGGGAGTGTTTCCCGAGCAGTACTTC.

This clonotype occurred a few times. This sequence joins TRBV6-2 or TRBV6-3 and TRBJ1-5; 7 positions match TRBD1. The CDR3 runs 15 residues. Looked up from germline, CDR1 is MNHEY and CDR2 is SVGEGT. The V segment lost 6 bases and the J segment 5 bases; nucleotides outside the gene matches: 10. CDR3 sequence (DNA): TGTGCCAGCAGGCCGAGACAGGGAGGATATCAGCCCCAGCATTTT. This gives the protein CASRPRQGGYQPQHF.

This clonotype was counted many times. This sequence joins TRBV2 and TRBJ2-1; D unresolved. The CDR3 contains 15 residues. Trimming cost V 3 bases and J 1 base, with 10 bases left between them. In germline, CDR1 is SNHLY, CDR2 FYNNEI. In DNA form, the CDR3 reads TGTGCCAGCAGTGAGGAAACCTTTTCCTACAATGAGCAGTTCTTC. Protein sequence: CASSEETFSYNEQFF.

This clonotype was counted ten times or more. The genes are TRBV28 and TRBJ2-7, with D hard to call. The CDR3 has 13 amino acids. The V end was cut by 4 bases, the J end by 5 bases, with 12 bases between. Germline lookup yields CDR1 MDHEN and CDR2 SYDVKM. CDR3 nucleotides: TGTGCCAGCAGTTCGCCTCCCTTACACGAGCAGTACTTC. It specifies CASSSPPLHEQYF.

The table lists this clonotype with a few counts. J is TRBJ2-1 and V is TRBV6-1, with 9 bases that match TRBD2. CDR3 length: 15 amino acids. V was pared by 7 bases and J by 4 bases, with 8 bases of the junction left unmatched. The germline gives CDR1 MNHNS, CDR2 SASEGT. Written as DNA, the CDR3 is TGTGCCAGCATGACTAGCGGCGGTGGATACAATGAGCAGTTCTTC. Its protein is CASMTSGGGYNEQFF.

This clonotype was observed many times. This chain joins TRBV7-8 and TRBJ1-1; D ambiguous. The CDR3 has 15 residues. With 4 bases removed from V and 1 base from J, the gap between germline ends came to 13 bases. The V gene's germline CDR1 is SGHVS and CDR2 FQNEAQ. The CDR3, as DNA: TGTGCCAGCAGCTCCACTCGGATCTCGAACACTGAAGCTTTCTTT. Protein product: CASSSTRISNTEAFF.

This clonotype was observed at least ten times. The chain joins TRBV2 to TRBJ1-4; a possible D gene is TRBD1 (6 bases). V lost 9 bases, J lost 0 bases, and 14 bases lay in between. The CDR3 is 15 residues long. Germline values: CDR1 SNHLY, CDR2 FYNNEI. CDR3 nucleotide sequence: TGTGCCAGTTCAGGGGATCTCGCAACTAATGAAAAACTGTTTTTT. Protein: CASSGDLATNEKLFF.